Below, one T cell receptor beta chain is given with its context. These data belong to a study of blood T cell repertoires in COVID-19. Study summary: Collection of acute and convalescent COVID-19 samples took place in the United States, Italy and Spain.

The V segment lost 5 bases and the J segment 1 base; nucleotides outside the gene matches: 4. Germline V gives CDR1 SGHTA, CDR2 FQGTGA. The CDR3 is made up of 14 amino acids. The data were produced by immunoSEQ multiplex PCR, yet TCRdb's version contains in-frame clones alone and is incomplete. The sample has roughly 320,000 clones, roughly 85% seen once. The chain recombines TRBV7-3 with TRBJ1-1, with 7 bases matching TRBD1. Sequencing used peripheral blood. The receptor was isolated from a human donor in a cohort sampled during active COVID-19. CDR3 amino acids: CASSLQGTNTEAFF. CDR3 bases: TGTGCCAGCAGCCTACAGGGGACGAACACTGAAGCTTTCTTT. Combining the CDR3 with reference TRBV7-3 and TRBJ1-1 gives the whole variable domain GAGVSQTPSNKVTEKGKYVELRCDPISGHTALYWYRQSLGQGPEFLIYFQGTGAADDSGLPNDRFFAVRPEGSVSTLKIQRTERGDSAVYLCASSLQGTNTEAFFGQGTRLTVV.